Listed here are 10 T cell receptor beta chains from one sample, sequenced in a study of cytomegalovirus exposure and HLA in healthy donors. PCR was performed using 60 Vbeta and 13 Jbeta primers. The protocol was immunoSEQ multiplex PCR, while the TCRdb copy is restricted to in-frame clones and leaves out a portion. The ten most abundant clones cover about 2.2% of a sample with some 150,000 clones. The sequenced sample was PBMCs. All receptors come from a woman aged 18-29 years in good health and CMV-seronegative.

This rearrangement joins TRBV5-1 to TRBJ2-7; 13 positions agree with TRBD2. The CDR3 consists of 16 residues. The ends lost 2 bases at V and 4 bases at J; junction bases unmatched: 6. Germline CDR1 SGHRS, CDR2 YFSETQ. The CDR3 is CASSFTSGRASYEQYF. CDR3 sequence (DNA): TGCGCCAGCAGCTTTACTAGCGGGAGGGCCAGTTACGAGCAGTACTTC.

CDR3 amino acids: CASSLSGRTDTQYF. The CDR3 region has the DNA TGTGCCAGCAGCCTCAGCGGCCGCACAGATACGCAGTATTTT. V and J are TRBV11-2 and TRBJ2-3; maybe TRBD2 (5 bases). This CDR3 is built from 14 residues. Germline CDR1 reads SGHAT; CDR2 reads FQNNGV. Trimming pared 5 bases from V and 1 base from J, leaving 10 bases between.

V gene TRBV15 combines with J gene TRBJ1-4, with 11 bases lining up with TRBD1. Germline V gene sequence: CDR1 LNHNV, CDR2 YYDKDF (reference sequence). The V and J ends lost 1 base and 6 bases, in that order; junction bases with no gene match: 13. The CDR3 totals 19 residues. CDR3 in amino acids: CATSRGRTGGASGDEKLFF. The CDR3 region has the DNA TGTGCCACCAGCAGAGGCCGGACAGGGGGCGCGAGTGGGGATGAAAAACTGTTTTTT.

The chain combines TRBV4-1 with TRBJ1-4; tentative D call: TRBD1 (5 bases). V was trimmed by 0 bases and J by 5 bases, leaving 10 bases between them. Germline values: CDR1 MGHRA, CDR2 YSYEKL. CDR3 length equals 15 residues. CDR3 DNA sequence: TGCGCCAGCAGCCAAGAGGGGCATACAAATGAAAAACTGTTTTTT. Amino acids: CASSQEGHTNEKLFF.

The V and J genes are TRBV13 and TRBJ2-3; D unclear. V lost 5 bases and J lost 0, with 3 bases in between. CDR1 PRHDT and CDR2 FYEKMQ come from the germline V gene (reference sequence). The CDR3 loop spans 12 amino acids. CDR3 DNA sequence: TGTGCCAGCAGCGAGAGCACAGATACGCAGTATTTT. This gives the protein CASSESTDTQYF.

The rearrangement joins TRBV6-1 to TRBJ2-1; TRBD2 aligns across 9 bases. The germline V gene has CDR1 MNHNS and CDR2 SASEGT. The trim removed 2 bases at V and 2 bases at J, leaving 1 base unmatched. The CDR3 is made up of 15 amino acids. The CDR3 bases are TGTGCCAGCAGTGAACTAGCGGGGACCTACAATGAGCAGTTCTTC. This translates into CASSELAGTYNEQFF.

V and J are TRBV4-2 and TRBJ2-7; 7 nucleotides align to TRBD1. CDR1 and CDR2 (germline): LGHNA, YNFKEQ. The CDR3 has 17 amino acids. V lost 0 bases to trimming and J lost 1 base; unmatched junction nucleotides: 9. The CDR3 sequence is CASSQEGGQDPSYEQYF. DNA of the CDR3: TGTGCCAGCAGCCAAGAGGGTGGACAGGATCCTTCCTACGAGCAGTACTTC.

This chain connects TRBV30 to TRBJ1-5; D might be TRBD1 (6 bases). The CDR3 runs 15 residues. Germline values: CDR1 GTSNPN, CDR2 SVGIG (reference sequence). Trimming took 3 bases from V and 5 from J, leaving 17 bases between them. CDR3 DNA sequence: TGTGCCTGGAGCCCGGGGCAGGGGTGGCATCAGCCCCAGCATTTT. The encoded protein is CAWSPGQGWHQPQHF.

The chain carries TRBV7-2 and TRBJ1-2; D gene uncertain. The CDR3 is 13 amino acids. CDR1 and CDR2 from the germline V gene are SGHTA and FQGNSA. V was shortened by 3 bases and J by 8 bases, with 13 bases between the two germline ends. The CDR3 DNA reads as TGTGCCAGCAGCTTCAGATCTCGGGAAGGCTACACCTTC. Its translation is CASSFRSREGYTF.

The V call is TRBV5-4, the J call TRBJ2-1; 7 bases align to TRBD1. V lost 3 bases, J lost 7 bases, and 10 bases stayed unmatched. This CDR3 has 15 residues. The germline CDR1 and CDR2 sequences are SGHNT and YYREEE (reference sequence). The CDR3 is CASSSTRDSLNEQFF. As DNA, the CDR3 is TGTGCCAGCAGCTCTACCCGGGACAGCTTGAATGAGCAGTTCTTC.